This entry lists 26 T cell receptor beta chains sequenced from one sample in a study of OX40 agonist ivuxolimab in advanced cancers. Sequencing used immunoSEQ multiplex PCR; TCRdb keeps in-frame clones, though not all of them. The sample consists of fewer than 100,000 clones, roughly 87% of them appearing once. Sequenced material: CD4+ or CD8+ T cells sorted from blood, taken in a trial of the OX40 agonist ivuxolimab. The receptors stem from an adult with an advanced solid tumor such as melanoma, head and neck, liver or kidney cancer.

V gene TRBV4-1 combines with J gene TRBJ1-1; a possible D gene is TRBD1 (6 bases). The CDR3 runs 14 residues. Trimming left V 0 bases short and J 8 bases short, with 13 bases between. Germline V gene sequence: CDR1 MGHRA, CDR2 YSYEKL. CDR3 bases: TGCGCCAGCAGCCAAGATAGGGGGGGTGTCGAAGCTTTCTTT. Its translation: CASSQDRGGVEAFF.

The V and J genes are TRBV5-4 and TRBJ2-1; TRBD1 matches at 12 bases. The CDR3 is 14 amino acids. Germline V CDR1 and CDR2: SGHNT, YYREEE (reference sequence). The trim removed 2 bases at V and 8 bases at J, leaving 2 bases unmatched. CDR3 region: CASSFRDRGHEQFF. CDR3 sequence (DNA): TGTGCCAGCAGCTTCCGGGACAGGGGGCATGAGCAGTTCTTC.

The chain recombines TRBV19 with TRBJ2-4, with D perhaps matching TRBD1 or TRBD2 (5 bases each). The V and J ends lost 4 bases and 1 base respectively, with 14 bases between them. The CDR3 consists of 16 residues. The germline CDR1 and CDR2 sequences are LNHDA and SQIVND (reference sequence). The CDR3 DNA reads as TGTGCCAGTAGTAGACTTCTGGGGGTGGCCAAAAACATTCAGTACTTC. Amino acid sequence: CASSRLLGVAKNIQYF.

The chain recombines TRBV9 with TRBJ1-4; 8 nucleotides agree with TRBD1. The CDR3 has 17 residues. Germline assignment: CDR1 SGDLS and CDR2 YYNGEE. V lost 0 bases and J lost 0; bases outside the gene matches: 4. The CDR3 DNA follows: TGTGCCAGCAGCGTAGATCACAGGGGGGCAACTAATGAAAAACTGTTTTTT. Translating gives CASSVDHRGATNEKLFF.

V gene TRBV6-1 combines with J gene TRBJ1-4; 8 bases fit TRBD1. The germline gives CDR1 MNHNS, CDR2 SASEGT. The CDR3 is 15 residues long. V dropped 5 bases and J dropped 3; count of bases not matched to a gene: 5. In nucleotides, the CDR3 is TGTGCCAGCAGTAATCAGGGGGCTTCTAATGAAAAACTGTTTTTT. This gives the protein CASSNQGASNEKLFF.

This clone came up once. The rearrangement joins TRBV11-2 to TRBJ1-3; D is ambiguous. V gave up 3 bases and J gave up 0 bases, with 9 bases separating them. CDR3 length: 15 amino acids. Germline values: CDR1 SGHAT, CDR2 FQNNGV. CDR3 protein: CASSLDPFSGNTIYF. The CDR3 DNA reads as TGTGCCAGCAGCTTGGACCCCTTCTCTGGAAACACCATATATTTT.

The rearrangement uses TRBV2 and TRBJ1-1; D is uncertain. Germline CDR1 SNHLY, CDR2 FYNNEI. Between the trimmed V and J ends, which lost 6 bases and 4 bases, there was a span of 12 bases. The CDR3 contains 13 residues. The CDR3 sequence is CASRDSWGTEAFF. The CDR3 coding sequence is TGTGCCAGCAGGGACTCTTGGGGCACTGAAGCTTTCTTT.

The chain uses TRBV4-2 and TRBJ2-2, with D possibly matching TRBD2 (6 bases). Trimming took off 0 bases at V and 1 base at J, with 9 bases between the two ends. This CDR3 is built from 16 residues. Per the germline V gene, CDR1 is LGHNA and CDR2 is YNFKEQ. The CDR3 region has the DNA TGTGCCAGCAGCCAAGAGAATAGCGGGAACACCGGGGAGCTGTTTTTT. Translation: CASSQENSGNTGELFF.

The chain has TRBV11-2 and TRBJ1-4, with D possibly being TRBD1 (5 bases). This CDR3 region has 16 residues. V lost 5 bases to trimming and J lost 11 bases, with 24 bases between them. The germline V gene has CDR1 SGHAT and CDR2 FQNNGV. The CDR3 nucleotides read TGTGCCAGCAGCCGCCTGACGAGTACGGGGGGGGTGAAACTGTTTTTT. Its translation is CASSRLTSTGGVKLFF.

The chain combines TRBV30 with TRBJ1-4; unclear D gene. Germline values: CDR1 GTSNPN, CDR2 SVGIG (reference sequence). V was cut by 0 bases and J by 4 bases, with 9 bases left in between. The CDR3 contains 14 residues. CDR3 coding DNA: TGTGCCTGGAGTGTAGGCCAGAATAATGAAAAACTGTTTTTT. Protein: CAWSVGQNNEKLFF. The complete variable domain, with remaining parts taken from reference TRBV30 and TRBJ1-4, reads SQTIHQWPATLVQPVGSPLSLECTVEGTSNPNLYWYRQAAGRGLQLLFYSVGIGQISSEVPQNLSASRPQDRQFILSSKKLLLSDSGFYLCAWSVGQNNEKLFFGSGTQLSVL.

V gene TRBV6-5 combines with J gene TRBJ1-1; no clear D. The V and J ends lost 6 bases and 6 bases respectively, with 11 bases between them. This CDR3 has 12 amino acids. Germline CDR1 is MNHEY and CDR2 is SVGAGI. In DNA, the CDR3 is TGTGCCAGCAGCGCACCGGATTCTGAAGCTTTCTTT. It specifies CASSAPDSEAFF.

The V call is TRBV5-5, the J call TRBJ2-3; D uncertain. Per the germline V gene, CDR1 is SGHKS and CDR2 is YYEKEE (reference sequence). The V gene lost 2 bases and the J gene lost 2 bases, with 6 bases spanning the gap. CDR3 length: 13 residues. CDR3 DNA: TGTGCCAGCAGCTTCCAGCCCACAGATACGCAGTATTTT. It translates to CASSFQPTDTQYF. Together with reference TRBV5-5 and TRBJ2-3, the CDR3 gives the full variable domain: DAGVTQSPTHLIKTRGQQVTLRCSPISGHKSVSWYQQVLGQGPQFIFQYYEKEERGRGNFPDRFSARQFPNYSSELNVNALLLGDSALYLCASSFQPTDTQYFGPGTRLTVL.

The V and J genes are TRBV28 and TRBJ2-7, with D perhaps matching TRBD2 (5 bases). Trimming removed 5 bases from V and 7 bases from J, with 12 bases in between. Germline V lookup: CDR1 MDHEN, CDR2 SYDVKM. The CDR3 contains 12 residues. The CDR3 reads CASSPLAGEQYF. The CDR3 region has the DNA TGTGCCAGCAGTCCCCTAGCCGGGGAGCAGTACTTC.

The V call is TRBV27, the J call TRBJ1-1; no reliable D call. The CDR3 is 12 amino acids. Trimming removed 6 bases from V and 5 bases from J, with 10 bases in between. The germline V gene has CDR1 MNHEY and CDR2 SMNVEV (reference sequence). As DNA, the CDR3 is TGTGCCAGCAGCGGACTCACTACTGAAGCTTTCTTT. This translates into CASSGLTTEAFF.

This sequence joins TRBV18 and TRBJ1-5, with 7 bases lining up with TRBD1. The trim removed 0 bases at V and 4 bases at J, leaving 3 bases unmatched. Germline CDR1 KGHSH, CDR2 LQKENI. This CDR3 is built from 15 residues. The CDR3 sequence is CASSPPGTVNQPQHF. The CDR3 nucleotides are TGTGCCAGCTCACCACCCGGGACAGTTAATCAGCCCCAGCATTTT.

This clone was observed a single time. For the CDR3, the DNA is TGTGCCAGCAGTGAAGCGGGGCAAATGAACACTGAAGCTTTCTTT. Residues: CASSEAGQMNTEAFF. J is TRBJ1-1 and V is TRBV6-1; D possibly corresponds to TRBD1 (5 bases). V was pared by 0 bases and J by 0 bases, with 8 bases between. The CDR3 runs 15 residues. Germline lookup yields CDR1 MNHNS and CDR2 SASEGT.

A single count supports this clone. This chain uses TRBV28 with TRBJ1-2, with D unresolved. V dropped 7 bases and J dropped 8 bases, with 14 bases sitting between them. The CDR3 consists of 12 residues. Germline V gene sequence: CDR1 MDHEN, CDR2 SYDVKM. Here the CDR3 reads CASTRAGLGYTF. CDR3 bases: TGTGCCAGCACCCGGGCAGGCCTAGGCTACACCTTC.

The chain joins TRBV28 to TRBJ2-6, with 7 bases aligning to TRBD1. The CDR3 contains 16 residues. CDR1 and CDR2 from the germline V gene are MDHEN and SYDVKM. The trim removed 5 bases at V and 3 bases at J, leaving 7 bases unmatched. The CDR3 is CASSTPTGNGANVLTF. The DNA of the CDR3 is TGTGCCAGCAGTACCCCGACAGGGAATGGGGCCAACGTCCTGACTTTC.

This clone was seen only once. The same CDR3 is also encoded by other DNA sequences in this sample. The rearrangement uses TRBV5-1 and TRBJ1-2; 10 bases fit TRBD1. The V gene end was trimmed by 0 bases and the J gene end by 6 bases; junction bases not matched to a gene: 2. CDR3 size: 14 residues. Germline V gene sequence: CDR1 SGHRS, CDR2 YFSETQ. CDR3 sequence: CASSLGQGADGYTF. In nucleotides, the CDR3 is TGCGCCAGCAGCTTGGGACAGGGGGCAGATGGCTACACCTTC.

The V gene is TRBV18, the J gene TRBJ2-2; a possible D gene is TRBD1 (6 bases). The CDR3 runs to 14 residues. V was pared by 4 bases and J by 7 bases, with 13 bases between. CDR1 and CDR2 (germline): KGHSH, LQKENI. CDR3: CASSRDTGYGELFF. The CDR3 nucleotides read TGTGCCAGCTCACGCGACACAGGGTACGGGGAGCTGTTTTTT. The full variable domain, in which reference TRBV18 and TRBJ2-2 provide the parts outside the CDR3, is NAGVMQNPRHLVRRRGQEARLRCSPMKGHSHVYWYRQLPEEGLKFMVYLQKENIIDESGMPKERFSAEFPKEGPSILRIQQVVRGDSAAYFCASSRDTGYGELFFGEGSRLTVL.

The chain has TRBV9 and TRBJ2-7; possibly TRBD1 for D (5 bases). The CDR3 totals 14 residues. Germline V gives CDR1 SGDLS, CDR2 YYNGEE. The V gene lost 4 bases and the J gene lost 4 bases, with 15 bases spanning the gap. This chain's CDR3 is CASSPTGRVYEQYF. As DNA, the CDR3 is TGTGCCAGCAGCCCAACGGGCAGGGTATACGAGCAGTACTTC.

The CDR3 DNA follows: TGCGCCAGCAGCTTAAAACAGGGAGATGGCTACACCTTC. It specifies CASSLKQGDGYTF. The gene calls are TRBV5-1 and TRBJ1-2, with D possibly matching TRBD1 (6 bases). This CDR3 region has 13 residues. The germline V and J ends were trimmed by 2 bases and 6 bases, with 11 bases remaining between them. Looked up from germline, CDR1 is SGHRS and CDR2 is YFSETQ.

The V call is TRBV5-6, the J call TRBJ2-5, with TRBD2 matching 14 bases. V trimming: 4 bases; J trimming: 3 bases; junction bases outside the gene matches: 5. This CDR3 spans 16 amino acids. CDR1 and CDR2 (germline): SGHDT, YYEEEE. In nucleotides, the CDR3 is TGTGCCAGCAGCCCCAGACTAGCGGGAGGGGAAGAGACCCAGTACTTC. Amino acid sequence: CASSPRLAGGEETQYF.

CDR3 bases: TGCAGCGTTGGCGGATCCAATCAGCCCCAGCATTTT. It codes for CSVGGSNQPQHF. The V and J genes are TRBV29-1 and TRBJ1-5, with D unclear. The V end was cut by 4 bases, the J end by 3 bases, with 7 bases between. The CDR3 spans 12 residues. The germline CDR1 and CDR2 sequences are SQVTM and ANQGSEA.

This rearrangement joins TRBV18 to TRBJ2-3; TRBD1 is a possible D gene (5 bases). This CDR3 spans 13 amino acids. CDR1 and CDR2 from the germline V gene are KGHSH and LQKENI. Trimming pared 3 bases from V and 6 bases from J, leaving 10 bases between. The CDR3 DNA follows: TGTGCCAGCTCACCTTCCAACAGGGATACGCAGTATTTT. Its protein product is CASSPSNRDTQYF.

This chain joins TRBV5-1 and TRBJ2-7, with 7 bases fitting TRBD2. There are 15 residues in the CDR3. The germline V gene encodes CDR1 SGHRS and CDR2 YFSETQ. Trimming at V came to 0 bases and at J to 2 bases, leaving 5 bases not matched to a gene. The CDR3 region is CASSLGAGVAYEQYF. The CDR3 coding sequence is TGCGCCAGCAGCTTGGGGGCGGGGGTAGCCTACGAGCAGTACTTC.